What follows are 30 T cell receptor beta chains derived from one specimen sequenced in a study of blood T cell repertoires in COVID-19. Clones were sequenced by immunoSEQ multiplex PCR, and TCRdb holds only the in-frame ones, with some missing. The sample has fewer than 450,000 clones, roughly 88% seen once. Sequenced sample: PBMCs or T cells enriched from blood (not recorded which). These receptors were taken from a woman in her 40s with acute COVID-19.

CDR3 protein: CATSRDTARTEAFF. DNA of the CDR3: TGTGCCACCAGCAGAGATACGGCGAGGACTGAAGCTTTCTTT. V and J are TRBV15 and TRBJ1-1, with unresolved D. The V gene's germline CDR1 is LNHNV and CDR2 YYDKDF (reference sequence). This CDR3 is built from 14 residues. The V end was cut by 0 bases, the J end by 5 bases, with 10 bases between.

This chain uses TRBV9 with TRBJ1-4; D possibly corresponds to TRBD1 (6 bases). The V end was cut by 3 bases, the J end by 5 bases, with 11 bases between. Per the germline V gene, CDR1 is SGDLS and CDR2 is YYNGEE. The CDR3 runs to 14 residues. CDR3 in DNA: TGTGCCAGCAGCGCGGACAGAGGGAATGAAAAACTGTTTTTT. Residues: CASSADRGNEKLFF.

This clone has only one observation. J is TRBJ2-1 and V is TRBV5-1, with a weak D call TRBD1 (7 bases). The CDR3 runs to 12 residues. The germline gives CDR1 SGHRS, CDR2 YFSETQ. The ends were cut back, 7 bases at V and 10 bases at J, with 15 bases in the middle. The DNA of the CDR3 is TGCGCCAGCTTCCAACAGGGGAGGGAGCAGTTCTTC. Protein: CASFQQGREQFF.

For the CDR3, the DNA is TGCAGTGCTAGAGATGGCGAGACCCAGTACTTC. Translating it yields CSARDGETQYF. The chain employs TRBV20-1 and TRBJ2-5; D is undetermined. Germline V gene sequence: CDR1 DFQATT, CDR2 SNEGSKA (reference sequence). V dropped 0 bases and J dropped 5 bases, with 4 bases sitting between them. CDR3 size: 11 residues.

The chain recombines TRBV30 with TRBJ2-2, with a tentative D call TRBD1 (6 bases). Per the germline V gene, CDR1 is GTSNPN and CDR2 is SVGIG (reference sequence). The ends were cut back, 2 bases at V and 5 bases at J, with 15 bases in the middle. There are 15 residues in the CDR3. The CDR3 region is CAWSISGTTTGELFF. CDR3 nucleotides: TGTGCCTGGAGTATATCCGGGACAACGACCGGGGAGCTGTTTTTT.

The V gene is TRBV30, the J gene TRBJ1-1; TRBD1 might be the D (6 bases). V dropped 2 bases and J dropped 0 bases, with 19 bases sitting between them. Germline loops: CDR1 GTSNPN, CDR2 SVGIG (reference sequence). CDR3 length: 17 amino acids. Here the CDR3 reads CAWSQDTGPSMNTEAFF. The CDR3 DNA reads TGTGCCTGGAGTCAAGACACAGGGCCCTCTATGAACACTGAAGCTTTCTTT.

In this sample, this clone turned up a few times. V and J are TRBV2 and TRBJ1-4; D gene unclear. Germline V gene lookup returns CDR1 SNHLY and CDR2 FYNNEI. Trimming removed 4 bases from V and 0 bases from J, with 6 bases in between. The CDR3 totals 14 residues. CDR3 in amino acids: CASSARATNEKLFF. Written as DNA, the CDR3 is TGTGCCAGCAGTGCCCGCGCAACTAATGAAAAACTGTTTTTT.

V usage is TRBV7-8 and J usage is TRBJ2-7, with 12 bases that match TRBD2. V lost 5 bases, J lost 1 base, and 3 bases stayed unmatched. The CDR3 has 15 residues. Germline V CDR1 and CDR2: SGHVS, FQNEAQ. CDR3 protein: CASSITSGGSYEQYF. The CDR3 nucleotides read TGTGCCAGCAGCATTACTAGCGGGGGGTCCTACGAGCAGTACTTC.

V is TRBV27 and J is TRBJ1-5; 8 nucleotides align to TRBD1. Trimming removed 0 bases from V and 7 bases from J; junction bases left unmatched: 5. In germline, CDR1 is MNHEY, CDR2 SMNVEV (reference sequence). There are 15 residues in the CDR3. Here the CDR3 reads CASSLSQGARQPQHF. For the CDR3, the DNA is TGTGCCAGCAGTTTATCCCAGGGGGCCCGACAGCCCCAGCATTTT.

The rearrangement links TRBV5-1 to TRBJ1-1, with 9 bases lining up with TRBD1. CDR3 length: 15 amino acids. The germline CDR1 and CDR2 sequences are SGHRS and YFSETQ. The V and J ends lost 3 bases and 5 bases, in that order; junction bases with no gene match: 8. The CDR3 bases are TGCGCCAGCAGCTACTACAGGGGGCGAGGAACTGAAGCTTTCTTT. Translated: CASSYYRGRGTEAFF.

This chain connects TRBV7-8 to TRBJ2-7; 11 bases fit TRBD1. CDR1 SGHVS and CDR2 FQNEAQ come from the germline V gene. V shed 1 base and J 11 bases; nucleotides not matched to a gene: 4. CDR3 length: 13 residues. CDR3 sequence (DNA): TGTGCCAGCAGCTTAGATCCGGGACAGGGGGAGTACTTC. This sequence encodes CASSLDPGQGEYF. Using reference TRBV7-8 and TRBJ2-7 for the parts outside the CDR3, the full variable domain is GAGVSQSPRYKVAKRGQDVALRCDPISGHVSLFWYQQALGQGPEFLTYFQNEAQLDKSGLPSDRFFAERPEGSVSTLKIQRTQQEDSAVYLCASSLDPGQGEYFGPGTRLTVT.

This clone was detected only a few times. The chain has TRBV5-1 and TRBJ1-1, with unresolved D. Germline V gives CDR1 SGHRS, CDR2 YFSETQ. V was shortened by 3 bases and J by 0 bases, with 12 bases between the two germline ends. The CDR3 loop spans 15 amino acids. The CDR3 nucleotides are TGCGCCAGCAGCTACGCCGCGCAATTGAACACTGAAGCTTTCTTT. As protein: CASSYAAQLNTEAFF.

This chain uses TRBV6-1 with TRBJ1-1, with D unclear. CDR3 length: 13 amino acids. Germline assignment: CDR1 MNHNS and CDR2 SASEGT. V lost 1 base and J lost 10, with 13 bases in between. The CDR3: CASSEDPHVGAFF. The DNA of the CDR3 is TGTGCCAGCAGTGAAGACCCTCACGTCGGAGCTTTCTTT.

The table lists this clone with a few counts. The V gene is TRBV7-9, the J gene TRBJ1-2; D is unclear. Germline lookup yields CDR1 SEHNR and CDR2 FQNEAQ (reference sequence). This CDR3 comprises 15 residues. Trimming took 1 base from V and 2 from J, leaving 11 bases between them. CDR3 in DNA: TGTGCCAGCAGCTTAGGAGGACTTTGGAACTATGGCTACACCTTC. As protein: CASSLGGLWNYGYTF.

The chain carries TRBV10-2 and TRBJ2-7, with D uncertain. The CDR3 consists of 11 residues. The V gene lost 3 bases and the J gene lost 3 bases, with 3 bases spanning the gap. Germline values: CDR1 WSHSY, CDR2 SAAADI. The CDR3, as DNA: TGCGCCAGCAGTGAATACTACGAGCAGTACTTC. The encoded protein is CASSEYYEQYF.

This rearrangement joins TRBV29-1 to TRBJ1-4; 8 positions agree with TRBD1. CDR1 and CDR2 from the germline V gene are SQVTM and ANQGSEA. The CDR3 length is 12 residues. Unmatched junction bases numbered 5, after V lost 6 bases and J lost 8 bases. In nucleotides, the CDR3 is TGCAGCGTAGACAGGGGTGGCGAAAAACTGTTTTTT. Amino acid sequence: CSVDRGGEKLFF. Based on the CDR3 plus reference TRBV29-1 and TRBJ1-4, the full variable domain is SAVISQKPSRDICQRGTSLTIQCQVDSQVTMMFWYRQQPGQSLTLIATANQGSEATYESGFVIDKFPISRPNLTFSTLTVSNMSPEDSSIYLCSVDRGGEKLFFGSGTQLSVL.

The chain links TRBV24-1 to TRBJ1-2, with D unclear. The CDR3 length is 14 residues. CDR1 is KGHDR, CDR2 SFDVKD, per germline. V gave up 2 bases and J gave up 8 bases, with 14 bases separating them. In nucleotides, the CDR3 is TGTGCCACCAGTGATTCTTCCGGAGCTATGGGCTACACCTTC. Encoded protein: CATSDSSGAMGYTF.

This chain uses TRBV12-5 with TRBJ2-7; D call uncertain. With 4 bases removed from V and 1 base from J, the gap between germline ends came to 11 bases. The CDR3 spans 14 residues. The V gene's germline CDR1 is LGHNT and CDR2 FRNRAP. CDR3 residues: CASGSGLESYEQYF. The CDR3 region has the DNA TGTGCTAGTGGTTCCGGTCTTGAGTCCTACGAGCAGTACTTC.

The chain carries TRBV7-6 and TRBJ1-3, with 9 positions matching TRBD1. Germline CDR1 and CDR2: SGHVS and FNYEAQ. V lost 5 bases, J lost 1 base, and 9 bases stayed unmatched. CDR3 length equals 17 residues. The CDR3 sequence: CASSNTGGLVSGNTIYF. In DNA, the CDR3 is TGTGCCAGCAGCAATACAGGGGGCTTGGTATCTGGAAACACCATATATTTT.

J is TRBJ2-2 and V is TRBV2, with a possible D match to TRBD1 (8 bases). V lost 7 bases to trimming and J lost 4 bases, with 19 bases between them. Germline V gene sequence: CDR1 SNHLY, CDR2 FYNNEI. The CDR3 runs 16 residues. Written as DNA, the CDR3 is TGTGCCAGCACCCGGGGGGCAGGGGGCTTCACCGGGGAGCTGTTTTTT. Its translation is CASTRGAGGFTGELFF.

This clone was seen only once. The V call is TRBV30, the J call TRBJ1-2, with 7 positions matching TRBD1. Germline V gene data show CDR1 as GTSNPN and CDR2 as SVGIG (reference sequence). V was clipped by 5 bases and J by 8 bases; unmatched bases: 8. The CDR3 extends over 12 amino acids. CDR3 nucleotide sequence: TGTGCCTGGGGAACAGGGGTAGAAGGCTACACCTTC. Residues: CAWGTGVEGYTF.

This sequence joins TRBV5-6 and TRBJ2-7; TRBD1 matches 12 bases. CDR3 size: 16 residues. The J segment lost 1 base and the V segment lost 4 bases, leaving 6 bases of the junction unmatched. Per germline, CDR1 SGHDT and CDR2 YYEEEE. CDR3 region: CASSPGTGGSSYEQYF. In DNA form, the CDR3 reads TGTGCCAGCAGCCCAGGGACAGGGGGCAGTTCCTACGAGCAGTACTTC.

J is TRBJ1-6 and V is TRBV27; 7 nucleotides align to TRBD1. The junction had 6 bases not matched to a gene; V was cut back by 6 bases and J by 7 bases. CDR1 and CDR2 (germline): MNHEY, SMNVEV (reference sequence). The CDR3 is 14 amino acids. CDR3: CASSQTGLNSPLHF. The CDR3 DNA reads TGTGCCAGCAGCCAGACAGGGCTGAATTCACCCCTCCACTTT.

V gene TRBV7-9 combines with J gene TRBJ2-1; no reliable D call. Germline lookup yields CDR1 SEHNR and CDR2 FQNEAQ (reference sequence). The germline V and J ends were trimmed by 4 bases and 7 bases, with 11 bases remaining between them. The CDR3 totals 13 residues. The CDR3 nucleotides are TGTGCCAGCAGCTCGCTAGTTTCTAATGAGCAGTTCTTC. Translating gives CASSSLVSNEQFF.

This clone was detected only once. The chain recombines TRBV6-1 with TRBJ2-7, with D unclear. The CDR3 consists of 18 residues. The V end was cut by 3 bases, the J end by 2 bases, with 23 bases between. Germline V gives CDR1 MNHNS, CDR2 SASEGT. The CDR3 region has the DNA TGTGCCAGCAGTGATATTTTACGGCAAACTACAAGAACCTACGAGCAGTACTTC. As protein: CASSDILRQTTRTYEQYF.

CDR3 DNA sequence: TGTGCCAGCAGGATACTAGCGGATAGCACAGATACGCAGTATTTT. As protein: CASRILADSTDTQYF. The gene calls are TRBV2 and TRBJ2-3; 8 bases are a match to TRBD2. The CDR3 has 15 amino acids. The V gene's germline CDR1 is SNHLY and CDR2 FYNNEI. V trimming: 6 bases; J trimming: 0 bases; junction bases outside the gene matches: 5. Complete variable domain (other parts from reference TRBV2 and TRBJ2-3): EPEVTQTPSHQVTQMGQEVILRCVPISNHLYFYWYRQILGQKVEFLVSFYNNEISEKSEIFDDQFSVERPDGSNFTLKIRSTKLEDSAMYFCASRILADSTDTQYFGPGTRLTVL.

The CDR3 nucleotides are TGTGCCAGCAAGCGGTCTAGCTCCTACGAGCAGTACTTC. Translating gives CASKRSSSYEQYF. The chain combines TRBV6-5 with TRBJ2-7, with D maybe TRBD2 (5 bases). Germline CDR1 MNHEY, CDR2 SVGAGI. This CDR3 is built from 13 residues. V lost 7 bases and J lost 0, with 10 bases in between.

V and J are TRBV5-4 and TRBJ1-4, with TRBD1 as a possible D gene (6 bases). This CDR3 is built from 16 residues. Germline V gene data show CDR1 as SGHNT and CDR2 as YYREEE (reference sequence). V lost 4 bases and J lost 4, with 17 bases in between. CDR3 in DNA: TGTGCCAGCAGCCAAAACCCTACAGGGCTTAATGAAAAACTGTTTTTT. Translation gives CASSQNPTGLNEKLFF.

CDR3 in DNA: TGTGCCAGCAGAATCAACAGGGGGCAAATTGGCTACACCTTC. Encoded protein: CASRINRGQIGYTF. This sequence joins TRBV6-5 and TRBJ1-2; 9 bases agree with TRBD1. V was clipped by 6 bases and J by 7 bases; unmatched bases: 9. CDR1 and CDR2 from the germline V gene are MNHEY and SVGAGI. This CDR3 is built from 14 residues.

The chain recombines TRBV7-9 with TRBJ2-7; 7 bases fit TRBD1. Germline V gene data show CDR1 as SEHNR and CDR2 as FQNEAQ (reference sequence). The CDR3 length is 16 residues. Trimming cost V 4 bases and J 0 bases; bases outside gene matches: 9. The CDR3: CASSSSGGRSSYEQYF. CDR3 sequence (DNA): TGTGCCAGCAGCTCCTCAGGGGGTAGGAGCTCCTACGAGCAGTACTTC.